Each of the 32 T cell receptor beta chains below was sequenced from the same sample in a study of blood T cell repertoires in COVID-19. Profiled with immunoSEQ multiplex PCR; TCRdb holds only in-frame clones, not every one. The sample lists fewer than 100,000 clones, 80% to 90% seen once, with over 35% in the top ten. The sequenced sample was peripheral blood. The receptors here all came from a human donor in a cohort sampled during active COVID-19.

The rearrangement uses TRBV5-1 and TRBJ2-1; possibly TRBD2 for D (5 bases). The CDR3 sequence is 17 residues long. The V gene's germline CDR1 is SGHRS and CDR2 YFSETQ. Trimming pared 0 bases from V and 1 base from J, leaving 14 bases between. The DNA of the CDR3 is TGCGCCAGCAGCTTGGGGGGTGCGGGTCTGTCCTACAATGAGCAGTTCTTC. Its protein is CASSLGGAGLSYNEQFF.

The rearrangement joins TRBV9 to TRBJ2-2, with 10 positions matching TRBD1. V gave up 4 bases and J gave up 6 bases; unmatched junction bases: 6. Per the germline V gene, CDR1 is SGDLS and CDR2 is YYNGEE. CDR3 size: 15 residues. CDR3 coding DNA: TGTGCCAGCAGCCCGGGGGACAGGGGAGCCGGGGAGCTGTTTTTT. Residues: CASSPGDRGAGELFF. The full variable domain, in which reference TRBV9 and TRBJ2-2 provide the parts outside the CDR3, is DSGVTQTPKHLITATGQRVTLRCSPRSGDLSVYWYQQSLDQGLQFLIQYYNGEERAKGNILERFSAQQFPDLHSELNLSSLELGDSALYFCASSPGDRGAGELFFGEGSRLTVL.

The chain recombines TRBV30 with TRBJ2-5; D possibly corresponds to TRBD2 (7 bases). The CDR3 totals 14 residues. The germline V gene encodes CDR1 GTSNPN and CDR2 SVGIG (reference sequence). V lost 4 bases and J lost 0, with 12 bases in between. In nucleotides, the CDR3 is TGTGCCTGGAATCGGGGGGCCCACCAAGAGACCCAGTACTTC. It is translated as CAWNRGAHQETQYF.

The CDR3 loop reads CASSPLGTGYYEQYF. Written as DNA, the CDR3 is TGCGCCAGCAGCCCACTCGGGACAGGGTACTACGAGCAGTACTTC. The V gene is TRBV5-1, the J gene TRBJ2-7, with 9 bases identical to TRBD1. CDR3 length: 15 amino acids. Germline values: CDR1 SGHRS, CDR2 YFSETQ. Trimming took 4 bases from V and 3 from J; bases not matched to a gene: 8. Looking up the rest from reference TRBV5-1 and TRBJ2-7 gives the full variable domain: KAGVTQTPRYLIKTRGQQVTLSCSPISGHRSVSWYQQTPGQGLQFLFEYFSETQRNKGNFPGRFSGRQFSNSRSEMNVSTLELGDSALYLCASSPLGTGYYEQYFGPGTRLTVT.

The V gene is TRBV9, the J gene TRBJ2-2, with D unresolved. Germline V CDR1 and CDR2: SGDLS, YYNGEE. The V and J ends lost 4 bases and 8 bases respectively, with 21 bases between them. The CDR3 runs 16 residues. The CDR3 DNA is TGTGCCAGCAGCAAAACAATCTCGTCCCAAACAGGGGAGCTGTTTTTT. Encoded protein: CASSKTISSQTGELFF.

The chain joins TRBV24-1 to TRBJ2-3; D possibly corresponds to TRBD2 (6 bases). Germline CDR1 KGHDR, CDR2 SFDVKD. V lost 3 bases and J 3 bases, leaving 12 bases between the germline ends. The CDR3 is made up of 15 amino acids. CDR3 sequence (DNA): TGTGCCACCAGTGATGCTAATCGGGGGACAGATACGCAGTATTTT. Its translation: CATSDANRGTDTQYF.

CDR3 region: CASSLDSGESTDTQYF. CDR3 nucleotides: TGCGCCAGCAGCTTGGATAGCGGGGAGAGCACAGATACGCAGTATTTT. V is TRBV5-1 and J is TRBJ2-3; 8 bases align to TRBD2. This CDR3 region has 16 residues. The germline V gene encodes CDR1 SGHRS and CDR2 YFSETQ. Losses at the gene ends were 0 bases for V and 0 bases for J; bases not matched to a gene: 3.

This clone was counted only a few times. The chain's CDR3 is CARRVGSVYGYTF. The CDR3, as DNA: TGTGCCCGGCGGGTGGGTTCCGTCTATGGCTACACCTTC. The V and J genes are TRBV6-5 and TRBJ1-2; the D is unclear. The CDR3 has 13 residues. Germline CDR1 MNHEY, CDR2 SVGAGI. The V gene lost 11 bases and the J gene lost 4 bases, with 17 bases spanning the gap.

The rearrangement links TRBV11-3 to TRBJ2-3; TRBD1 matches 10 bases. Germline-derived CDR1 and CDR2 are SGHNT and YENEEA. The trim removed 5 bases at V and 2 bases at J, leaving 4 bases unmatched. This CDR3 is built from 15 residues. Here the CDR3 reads CASSRDRGLTDTQYF. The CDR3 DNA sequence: TGTGCCAGCAGCCGCGACAGGGGGCTCACAGATACGCAGTATTTT. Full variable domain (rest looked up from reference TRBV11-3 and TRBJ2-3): EAGVVQSPRYKIIEKKQPVAFWCNPISGHNTLYWYLQNLGQGPELLIRYENEEAVDDSQLPKDRFSAERLKGVDSTLKIQPAELGDSAVYLCASSRDRGLTDTQYFGPGTRLTVL.

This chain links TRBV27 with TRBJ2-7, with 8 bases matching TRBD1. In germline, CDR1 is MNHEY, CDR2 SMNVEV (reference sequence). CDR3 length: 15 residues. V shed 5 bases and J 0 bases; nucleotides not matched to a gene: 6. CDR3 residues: CASSSWTGYSYEQYF. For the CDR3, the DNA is TGTGCCAGCAGTAGCTGGACAGGGTACTCCTACGAGCAGTACTTC.

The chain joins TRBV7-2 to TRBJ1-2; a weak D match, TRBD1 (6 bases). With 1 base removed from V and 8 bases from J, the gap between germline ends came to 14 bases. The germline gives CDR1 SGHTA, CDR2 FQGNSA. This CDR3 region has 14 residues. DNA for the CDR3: TGTGCCAGCAGCTTAGAGGGGGGGCGCACCGGCTACACCTTC. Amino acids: CASSLEGGRTGYTF.

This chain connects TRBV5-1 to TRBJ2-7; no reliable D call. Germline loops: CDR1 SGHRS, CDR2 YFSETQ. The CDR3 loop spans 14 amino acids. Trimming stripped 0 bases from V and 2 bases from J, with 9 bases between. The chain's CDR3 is CASSLVGGTYEQYF. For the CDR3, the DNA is TGCGCCAGCAGCTTGGTTGGCGGAACCTACGAGCAGTACTTC.

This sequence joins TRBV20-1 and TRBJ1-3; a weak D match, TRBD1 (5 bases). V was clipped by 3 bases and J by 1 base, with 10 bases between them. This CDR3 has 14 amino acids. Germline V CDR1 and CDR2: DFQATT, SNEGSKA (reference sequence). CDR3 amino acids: CSASGARSGNTIYF. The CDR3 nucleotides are TGCAGTGCTAGTGGGGCAAGATCTGGAAACACCATATATTTT.

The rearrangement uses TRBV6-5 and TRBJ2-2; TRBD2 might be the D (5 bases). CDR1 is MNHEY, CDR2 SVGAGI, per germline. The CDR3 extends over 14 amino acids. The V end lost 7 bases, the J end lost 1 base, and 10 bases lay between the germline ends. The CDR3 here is CASKRTENTGELFF. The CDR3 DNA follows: TGTGCCAGCAAGAGGACTGAGAACACCGGGGAGCTGTTTTTT.

The CDR3 is CASRLTRPETQYF. DNA for the CDR3: TGTGCCAGCAGACTTACTCGCCCGGAGACGCAGTATTTT. V gene TRBV12-3 or TRBV12-4 combines with J gene TRBJ2-3, with unresolved D. The CDR3 spans 13 residues. Trimming left V 6 bases short and J 9 bases short, with 16 bases between.

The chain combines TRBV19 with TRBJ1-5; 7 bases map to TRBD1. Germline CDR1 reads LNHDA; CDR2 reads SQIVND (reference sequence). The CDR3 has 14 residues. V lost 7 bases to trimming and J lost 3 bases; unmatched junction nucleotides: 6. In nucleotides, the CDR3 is TGTGCCAGTACCGTACAGGGGAACAATCAGCCCCAGCATTTT. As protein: CASTVQGNNQPQHF.

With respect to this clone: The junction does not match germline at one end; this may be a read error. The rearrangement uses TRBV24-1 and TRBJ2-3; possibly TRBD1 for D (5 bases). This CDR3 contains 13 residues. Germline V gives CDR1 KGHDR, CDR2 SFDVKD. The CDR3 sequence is CATSDLHTGTQYF. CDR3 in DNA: TGTGCCACCAGTGACCTCCACACAGGTACGCAGTATTTT.

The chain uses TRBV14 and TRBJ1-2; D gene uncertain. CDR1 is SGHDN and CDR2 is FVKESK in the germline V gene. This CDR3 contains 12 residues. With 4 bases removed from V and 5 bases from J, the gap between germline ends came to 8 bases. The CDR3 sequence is CASSPSDYGYTF. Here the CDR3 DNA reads TGTGCCAGCAGCCCAAGCGATTATGGCTACACCTTC.

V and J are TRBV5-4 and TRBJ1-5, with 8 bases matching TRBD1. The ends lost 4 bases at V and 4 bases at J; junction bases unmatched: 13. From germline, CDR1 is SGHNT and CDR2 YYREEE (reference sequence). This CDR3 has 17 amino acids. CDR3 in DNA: TGTGCCAGCAGCCGTGGCCCGGGGACAGGTAGAAATCAGCCCCAGCATTTT. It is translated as CASSRGPGTGRNQPQHF.

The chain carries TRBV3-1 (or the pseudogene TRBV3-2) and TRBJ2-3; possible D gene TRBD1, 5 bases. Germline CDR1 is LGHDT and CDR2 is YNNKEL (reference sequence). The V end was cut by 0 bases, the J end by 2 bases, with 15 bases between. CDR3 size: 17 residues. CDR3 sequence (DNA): TGTGCCAGCAGCCAAGATGCCACAGGTTTCTTCACAGATACGCAGTATTTT. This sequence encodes CASSQDATGFFTDTQYF.

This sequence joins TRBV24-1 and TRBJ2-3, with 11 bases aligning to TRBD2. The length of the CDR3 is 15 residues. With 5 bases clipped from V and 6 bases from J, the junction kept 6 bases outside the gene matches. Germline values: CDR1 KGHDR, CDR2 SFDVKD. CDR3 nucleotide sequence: TGTGCCACCAGTGCGGGACTAGCGGACGGGGATACGCAGTATTTT. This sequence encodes CATSAGLADGDTQYF.

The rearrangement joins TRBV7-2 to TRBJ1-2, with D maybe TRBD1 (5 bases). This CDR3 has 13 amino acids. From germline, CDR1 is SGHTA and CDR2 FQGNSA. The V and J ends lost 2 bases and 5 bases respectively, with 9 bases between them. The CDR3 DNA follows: TGTGCCAGCAGCTTAAAAAAGGGGTATGGCTACACCTTC. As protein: CASSLKKGYGYTF. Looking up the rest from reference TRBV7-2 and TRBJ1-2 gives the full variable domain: GAGVSQSPSNKVTEKGKDVELRCDPISGHTALYWYRQSLGQGLEFLIYFQGNSAPDKSGLPSDRFSAERTGGSVSTLTIQRTQQEDSAVYLCASSLKKGYGYTFGSGTRLTVV.

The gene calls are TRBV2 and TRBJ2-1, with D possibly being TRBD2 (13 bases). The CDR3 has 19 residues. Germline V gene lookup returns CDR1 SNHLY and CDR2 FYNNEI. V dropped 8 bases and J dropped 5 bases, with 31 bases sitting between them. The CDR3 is CASGGQGASGTSGNNEQFF. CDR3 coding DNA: TGTGCCAGCGGGGGACAGGGGGCATCAGGGACTAGCGGGAACAATGAGCAGTTCTTC.

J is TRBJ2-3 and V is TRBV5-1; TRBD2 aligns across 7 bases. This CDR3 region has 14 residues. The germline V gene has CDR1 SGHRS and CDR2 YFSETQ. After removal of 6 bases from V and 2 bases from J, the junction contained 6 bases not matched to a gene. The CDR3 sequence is CASKRDGYTDTQYF. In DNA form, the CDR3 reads TGCGCCAGCAAGCGGGACGGATACACAGATACGCAGTATTTT.

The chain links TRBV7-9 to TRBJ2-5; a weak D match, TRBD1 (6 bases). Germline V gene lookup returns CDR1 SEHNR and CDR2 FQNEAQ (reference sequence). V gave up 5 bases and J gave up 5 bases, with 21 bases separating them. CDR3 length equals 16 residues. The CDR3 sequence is CASSPRSQGSWETQYF. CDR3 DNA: TGTGCCAGCAGCCCCCGTTCACAGGGTAGTTGGGAGACCCAGTACTTC.

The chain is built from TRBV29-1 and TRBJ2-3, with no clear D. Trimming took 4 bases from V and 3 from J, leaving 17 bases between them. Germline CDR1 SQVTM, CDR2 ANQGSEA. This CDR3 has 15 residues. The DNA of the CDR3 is TGCAGCGTTGGACAAACTCCGACCTCTACAGATACGCAGTATTTT. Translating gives CSVGQTPTSTDTQYF.

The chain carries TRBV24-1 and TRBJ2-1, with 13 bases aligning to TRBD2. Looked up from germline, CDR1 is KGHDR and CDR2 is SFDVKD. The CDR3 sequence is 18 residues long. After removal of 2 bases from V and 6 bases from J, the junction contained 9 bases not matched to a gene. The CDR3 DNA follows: TGTGCCACCAGTGATTCAACTAGCGGGGGGGCAACGATCAATGAGCAGTTCTTC. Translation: CATSDSTSGGATINEQFF.

The CDR3 loop reads CASSPRAGDSYEQYF. CDR3 DNA: TGTGCCAGCTCACCAAGGGCGGGCGATTCCTACGAGCAGTACTTC. The chain couples TRBV18 to TRBJ2-7; perhaps TRBD2 as D (5 bases). CDR3 length: 15 amino acids. CDR1 is KGHSH, CDR2 LQKENI, per germline. The V and J ends lost 2 bases and 1 base respectively, with 12 bases between them.

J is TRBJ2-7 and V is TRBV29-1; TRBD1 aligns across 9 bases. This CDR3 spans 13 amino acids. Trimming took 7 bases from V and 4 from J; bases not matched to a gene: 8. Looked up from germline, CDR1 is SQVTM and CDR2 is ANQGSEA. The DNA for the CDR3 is TGCAGCGCCTCCGGGACAGGGAGGTACGAGCAGTACTTC. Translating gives CSASGTGRYEQYF.

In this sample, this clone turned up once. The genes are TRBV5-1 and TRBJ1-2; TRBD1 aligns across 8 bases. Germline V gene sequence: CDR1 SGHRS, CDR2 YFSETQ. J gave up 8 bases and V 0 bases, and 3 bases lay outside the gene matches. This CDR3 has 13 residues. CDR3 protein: CASSLGQGIGYTF. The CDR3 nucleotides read TGCGCCAGCAGCTTGGGACAGGGGATCGGCTACACCTTC. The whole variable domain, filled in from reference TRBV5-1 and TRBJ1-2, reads KAGVTQTPRYLIKTRGQQVTLSCSPISGHRSVSWYQQTPGQGLQFLFEYFSETQRNKGNFPGRFSGRQFSNSRSEMNVSTLELGDSALYLCASSLGQGIGYTFGSGTRLTVV.

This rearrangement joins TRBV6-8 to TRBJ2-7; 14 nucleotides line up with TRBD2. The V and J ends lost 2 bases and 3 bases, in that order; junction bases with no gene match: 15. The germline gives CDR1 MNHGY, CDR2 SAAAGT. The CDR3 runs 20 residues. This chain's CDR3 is CASSYDSWTSGRTVDYEQYF. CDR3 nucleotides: TGTGCCAGCAGTTACGATTCCTGGACTAGCGGGAGGACCGTAGACTACGAGCAGTACTTC.

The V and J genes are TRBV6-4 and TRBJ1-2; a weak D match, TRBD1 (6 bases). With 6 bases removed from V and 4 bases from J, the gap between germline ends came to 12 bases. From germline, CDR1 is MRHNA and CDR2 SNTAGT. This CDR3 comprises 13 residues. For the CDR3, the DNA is TGTGCCAGCAGCAGGGGATGGGGCTATGGCTACACCTTC. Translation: CASSRGWGYGYTF.